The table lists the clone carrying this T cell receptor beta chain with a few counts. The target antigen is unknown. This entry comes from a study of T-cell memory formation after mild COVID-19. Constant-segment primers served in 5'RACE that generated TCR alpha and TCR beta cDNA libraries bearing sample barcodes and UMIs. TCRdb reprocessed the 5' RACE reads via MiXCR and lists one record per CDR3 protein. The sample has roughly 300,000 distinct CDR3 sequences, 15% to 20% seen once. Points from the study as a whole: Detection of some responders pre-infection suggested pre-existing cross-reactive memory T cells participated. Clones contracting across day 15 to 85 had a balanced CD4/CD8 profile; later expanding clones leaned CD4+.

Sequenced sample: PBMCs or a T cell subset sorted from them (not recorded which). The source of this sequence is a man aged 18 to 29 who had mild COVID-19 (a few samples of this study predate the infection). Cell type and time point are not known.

CDR3 amino acids: CASKEGLSTDTQYF. The CDR3 DNA sequence: TGTGCCAGCAAAGAGGGATTAAGCACAGATACGCAGTATTTT. The chain uses TRBV12-3 or TRBV12-4 and TRBJ2-3; possibly TRBD2 for D (5 bases). The germline V and J ends were trimmed by 7 bases and 0 bases, with 11 bases remaining between them. The CDR3 has 14 amino acids.